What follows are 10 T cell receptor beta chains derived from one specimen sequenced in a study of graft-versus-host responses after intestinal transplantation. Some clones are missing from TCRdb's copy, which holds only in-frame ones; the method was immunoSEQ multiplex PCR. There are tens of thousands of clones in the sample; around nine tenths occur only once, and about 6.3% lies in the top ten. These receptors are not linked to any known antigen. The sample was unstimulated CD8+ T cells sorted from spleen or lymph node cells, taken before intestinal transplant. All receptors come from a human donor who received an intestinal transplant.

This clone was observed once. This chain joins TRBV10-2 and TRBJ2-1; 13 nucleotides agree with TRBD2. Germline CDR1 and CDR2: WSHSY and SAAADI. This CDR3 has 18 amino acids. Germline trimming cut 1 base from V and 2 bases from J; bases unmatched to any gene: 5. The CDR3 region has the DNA TGCGCCAGCAGTGAGTTCCCCGGGACTAGCGGGGCCTACAATGAGCAGTTCTTC. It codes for CASSEFPGTSGAYNEQFF.

The CDR3: CASSQEVGLSLNEQFF. The CDR3 nucleotides read TGCGCCAGCAGCCAAGAAGTGGGCCTATCCCTCAATGAGCAGTTCTTC. This sequence joins TRBV4-1 and TRBJ2-1; D gene ambiguous. Trimming stripped 0 bases from V and 6 bases from J, with 15 bases between. Germline V gives CDR1 MGHRA, CDR2 YSYEKL. The CDR3 totals 16 residues.

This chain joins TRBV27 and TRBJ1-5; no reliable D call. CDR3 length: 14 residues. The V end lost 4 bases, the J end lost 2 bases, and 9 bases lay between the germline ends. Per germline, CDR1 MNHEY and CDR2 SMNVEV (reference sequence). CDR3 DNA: TGTGCCAGCAGTTCTGGGGTTGGCAATCAGCCCCAGCATTTT. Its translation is CASSSGVGNQPQHF.

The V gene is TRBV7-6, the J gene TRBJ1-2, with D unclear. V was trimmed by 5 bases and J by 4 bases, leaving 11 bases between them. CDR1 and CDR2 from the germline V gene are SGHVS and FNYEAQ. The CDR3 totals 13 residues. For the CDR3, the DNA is TGTGCCAGCAGCCATCTATTGAGCTATGGCTACACCTTC. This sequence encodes CASSHLLSYGYTF. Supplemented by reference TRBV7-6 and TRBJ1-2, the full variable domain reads GAGVSQSPRYKVTKRGQDVALRCDPISGHVSLYWYRQALGQGPEFLTYFNYEAQQDKSGLPNDRFSAERPEGSISTLTIQRTEQRDSAMYRCASSHLLSYGYTFGSGTRLTVV.

The CDR3 spells CASSGSGQADTQYF. The CDR3 DNA sequence: TGTGCCAGCAGCGGATCCGGACAGGCAGATACGCAGTATTTT. The chain recombines TRBV9 with TRBJ2-3; 7 positions match TRBD1. This CDR3 has 14 amino acids. CDR1 SGDLS and CDR2 YYNGEE come from the germline V gene. V lost 3 bases, J lost 4 bases, and 5 bases stayed unmatched.

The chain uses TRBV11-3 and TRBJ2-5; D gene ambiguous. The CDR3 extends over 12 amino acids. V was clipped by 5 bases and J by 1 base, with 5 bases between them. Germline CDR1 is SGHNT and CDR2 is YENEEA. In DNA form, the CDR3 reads TGTGCCAGCAGCGCCACCCAAGAGACCCAGTACTTC. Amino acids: CASSATQETQYF.

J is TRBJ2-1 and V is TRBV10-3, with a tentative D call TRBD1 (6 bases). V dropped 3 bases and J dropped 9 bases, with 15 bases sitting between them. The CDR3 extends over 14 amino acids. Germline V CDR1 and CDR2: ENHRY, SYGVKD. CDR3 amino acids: CAISDQGSIGEQFF. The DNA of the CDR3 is TGTGCCATCAGTGATCAGGGGTCTATAGGTGAGCAGTTCTTC.

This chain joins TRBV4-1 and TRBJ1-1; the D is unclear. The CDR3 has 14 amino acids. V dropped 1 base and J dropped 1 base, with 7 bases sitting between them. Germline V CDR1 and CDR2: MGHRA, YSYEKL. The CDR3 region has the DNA TGCGCCAGCAGCCAAGGCCAGGAGAACACTGAAGCTTTCTTT. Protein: CASSQGQENTEAFF.

DNA for the CDR3: TGTGCCAGCAGTGACCCCCACCAGATGAACACTGAAGCTTTCTTT. Protein: CASSDPHQMNTEAFF. V usage is TRBV6-4 and J usage is TRBJ1-1; D is undetermined. Germline CDR1 MRHNA, CDR2 SNTAGT. There are 15 residues in the CDR3. The V end was cut by 2 bases, the J end by 0 bases, with 10 bases between.

The CDR3 DNA follows: TGTGCCAGCCCCCCCCCTAGCGGGAGTTTTAATGAGCAGTTCTTC. This translates into CASPPPSGSFNEQFF. The V gene is TRBV6-5, the J gene TRBJ2-1, with 10 bases identical to TRBD2. Germline V gene sequence: CDR1 MNHEY, CDR2 SVGAGI. Germline trimming cut 8 bases from V and 7 bases from J; bases unmatched to any gene: 11. The CDR3 runs to 15 residues.